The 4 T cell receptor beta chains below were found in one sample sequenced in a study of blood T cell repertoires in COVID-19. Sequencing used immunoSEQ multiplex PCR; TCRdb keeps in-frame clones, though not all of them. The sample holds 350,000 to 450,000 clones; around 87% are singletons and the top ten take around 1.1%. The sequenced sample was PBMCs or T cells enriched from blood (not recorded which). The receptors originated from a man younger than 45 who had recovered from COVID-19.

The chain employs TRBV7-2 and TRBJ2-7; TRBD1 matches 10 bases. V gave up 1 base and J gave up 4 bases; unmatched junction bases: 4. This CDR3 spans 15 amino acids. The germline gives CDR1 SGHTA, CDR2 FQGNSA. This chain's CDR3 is CASSLVWTGGYEQYF. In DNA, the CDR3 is TGTGCCAGCAGCTTAGTGTGGACAGGGGGTTACGAGCAGTACTTC.

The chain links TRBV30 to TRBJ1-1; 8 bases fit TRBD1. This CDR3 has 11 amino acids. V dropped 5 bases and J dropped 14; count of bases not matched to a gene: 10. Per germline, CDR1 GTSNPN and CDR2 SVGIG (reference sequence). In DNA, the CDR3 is TGTGCCTGGCCGGACAGGGCGGTGTGGTTCTTT. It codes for CAWPDRAVWFF.

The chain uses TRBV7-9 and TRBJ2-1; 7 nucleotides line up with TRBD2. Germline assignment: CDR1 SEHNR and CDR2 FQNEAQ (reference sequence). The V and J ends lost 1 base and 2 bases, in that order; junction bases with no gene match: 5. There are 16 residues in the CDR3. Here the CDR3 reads CASSLEKRGPYNEQFF. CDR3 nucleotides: TGTGCCAGCAGCTTAGAAAAGCGGGGACCCTACAATGAGCAGTTCTTC.

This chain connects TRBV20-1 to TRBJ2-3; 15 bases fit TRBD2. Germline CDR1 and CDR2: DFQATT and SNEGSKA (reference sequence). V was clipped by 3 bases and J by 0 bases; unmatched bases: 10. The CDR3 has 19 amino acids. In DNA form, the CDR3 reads TGCAGTGCTAGTAGTCCGGGACTAGCGGGAGGTTCTAGCACAGATACGCAGTATTTT. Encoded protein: CSASSPGLAGGSSTDTQYF.